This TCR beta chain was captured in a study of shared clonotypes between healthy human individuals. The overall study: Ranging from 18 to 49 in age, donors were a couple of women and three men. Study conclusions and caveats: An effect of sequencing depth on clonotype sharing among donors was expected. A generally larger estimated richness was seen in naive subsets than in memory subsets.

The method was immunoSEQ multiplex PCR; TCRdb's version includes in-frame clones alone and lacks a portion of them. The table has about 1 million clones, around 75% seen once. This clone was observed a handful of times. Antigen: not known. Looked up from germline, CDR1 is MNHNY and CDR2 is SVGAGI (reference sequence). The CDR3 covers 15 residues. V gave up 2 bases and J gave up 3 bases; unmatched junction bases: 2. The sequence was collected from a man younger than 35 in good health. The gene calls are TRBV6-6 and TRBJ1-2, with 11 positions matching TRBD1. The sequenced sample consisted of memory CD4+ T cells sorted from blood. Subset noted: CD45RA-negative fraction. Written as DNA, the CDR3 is TGTGCCAGCAGTTACGGGACAGGGGGACACTATGGCTACACCTTC. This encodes CASSYGTGGHYGYTF.